One sample yielded the 25 T cell receptor beta chains listed below, sequenced in a study of blood T cell repertoires in COVID-19. Profiled with immunoSEQ multiplex PCR; TCRdb holds only in-frame clones, not every one. The sample includes fewer than 350,000 clones, about 90% of them seen just once. Sequencing was performed on PBMCs or T cells enriched from blood (not recorded which). The receptor set was obtained from a woman between 25 and 40 years old who had been exposed to COVID-19.

The chain recombines TRBV28 with TRBJ2-7; 11 bases are shared with TRBD2. This CDR3 spans 14 amino acids. V shed 8 bases, J shed 2 bases, and the junction held 5 bases outside the gene matches. Germline CDR1 reads MDHEN; CDR2 reads SYDVKM. As DNA, the CDR3 is TGTGCCAGCCTGCTAGCGGGAGGACCCTACGAGCAGTACTTC. This encodes CASLLAGGPYEQYF.

The chain recombines TRBV25-1 with TRBJ2-1; 7 bases are a match to TRBD1. Germline CDR1 and CDR2: MGHDK and SYGVNS. V gave up 4 bases and J gave up 8 bases; unmatched junction bases: 8. CDR3 size: 14 residues. This CDR3 is CASSGTGAHYEQFF. CDR3 nucleotides: TGTGCCAGCAGTGGTACAGGGGCTCACTATGAGCAGTTCTTC.

In this sample, this clone turned up a few times. This sample includes further DNA sequences coding for the same CDR3. This chain connects TRBV18 to TRBJ2-1, with TRBD2 matching over 8 bases. Trimming removed 3 bases from V and 2 bases from J; junction bases left unmatched: 0. The CDR3 sequence is 14 residues long. In germline, CDR1 is KGHSH, CDR2 LQKENI. In nucleotides, the CDR3 is TGTGCCAGCTCACCGACTAGCGCCTACAATGAGCAGTTCTTC. Protein sequence: CASSPTSAYNEQFF.

The J gene is TRBJ2-7, the V gene TRBV3-1 (or the pseudogene TRBV3-2); D is ambiguous. CDR1 and CDR2 from the germline V gene are LGHDT and YNNKEL (reference sequence). V was cut by 4 bases and J by 3 bases, with 10 bases left in between. The CDR3 sequence is 13 residues long. Here the CDR3 DNA reads TGTGCCAGCAGCCGCGGTGAGCTCTACGAGCAGTACTTC. Amino acid sequence: CASSRGELYEQYF.

A remark on this clone: At one end, the junction sequence differs from germline, possibly due to a read error. The chain joins TRBV14 to TRBJ2-7, with 7 bases identical to TRBD1. The germline CDR1 and CDR2 sequences are SGHDN and FVKESK. The CDR3 consists of 14 residues. DNA for the CDR3: TGTGCCAGCAGCCAAGAGCTGCAGGGGGTCCCCAAGTTCTTC. It specifies CASSQELQGVPKFF.

The rearrangement uses TRBV5-1 and TRBJ2-1; 9 nucleotides agree with TRBD2. Looked up from germline, CDR1 is SGHRS and CDR2 is YFSETQ. V lost 6 bases, J lost 6 bases, and 10 bases stayed unmatched. The CDR3 loop spans 15 amino acids. The CDR3 spells CASTPRGREGNEQFF. CDR3 DNA: TGCGCCAGCACCCCAAGGGGGCGGGAGGGCAATGAGCAGTTCTTC. The full variable domain, in which reference TRBV5-1 and TRBJ2-1 provide the parts outside the CDR3, is KAGVTQTPRYLIKTRGQQVTLSCSPISGHRSVSWYQQTPGQGLQFLFEYFSETQRNKGNFPGRFSGRQFSNSRSEMNVSTLELGDSALYLCASTPRGREGNEQFFGPGTRLTVL.

The genes are TRBV3-1 (or the pseudogene TRBV3-2) and TRBJ2-1; D is unclear. There are 12 residues in the CDR3. V was cut by 0 bases and J by 14 bases, with 11 bases left in between. The germline CDR1 and CDR2 sequences are LGHDT and YNNKEL (reference sequence). The chain's CDR3 is CASSQESAREFF. DNA of the CDR3: TGTGCCAGCAGCCAAGAGTCCGCCCGGGAGTTCTTC.

The chain employs TRBV7-9 and TRBJ1-1; no firm D call. Trimming left V 7 bases short and J 6 bases short, with 12 bases between. The germline V gene encodes CDR1 SEHNR and CDR2 FQNEAQ (reference sequence). The CDR3 is made up of 12 amino acids. The CDR3 region has the DNA TGTGCCAGCACCCCGATGGCCGCTGAAGCTTTCTTT. This translates into CASTPMAAEAFF.

The chain is built from TRBV19 and TRBJ2-5, with 10 bases identical to TRBD1. V lost 3 bases and J lost 5; bases outside the gene matches: 6. The CDR3 spans 15 residues. CDR1 LNHDA and CDR2 SQIVND come from the germline V gene (reference sequence). Here the CDR3 reads CASSIIGQGEETQYF. The CDR3 DNA reads TGTGCCAGTAGTATTATTGGACAGGGGGAGGAGACCCAGTACTTC. The full variable domain, with the rest looked up from reference TRBV19 and TRBJ2-5, is DGGITQSPKYLFRKEGQNVTLSCEQNLNHDAMYWYRQDPGQGLRLIYYSQIVNDFQKGDIAEGYSVSREKKESFPLTVTSAQKNPTAFYLCASSIIGQGEETQYFGPGTRLLVL.

The gene calls are TRBV20-1 and TRBJ2-7; D may be TRBD1 (6 bases). V was clipped by 3 bases and J by 6 bases, with 15 bases between them. Per the germline V gene, CDR1 is DFQATT and CDR2 is SNEGSKA (reference sequence). The CDR3 length is 13 residues. The CDR3 DNA sequence: TGCAGTGCTAGTCGGACAGTAGGAGGCGAGCAGTACTTC. This encodes CSASRTVGGEQYF.

The chain employs TRBV30 and TRBJ1-2, with D perhaps TRBD1 (6 bases). Germline V CDR1 and CDR2: GTSNPN, SVGIG (reference sequence). The CDR3 length is 12 residues. The V and J ends lost 8 bases and 5 bases respectively, with 15 bases between them. CDR3 sequence reads: CAGKGGTYGYTF. The CDR3 nucleotides read TGTGCCGGGAAAGGGGGAACTTATGGCTACACCTTC.

V gene TRBV5-1 combines with J gene TRBJ2-1; 9 positions agree with TRBD1. J lost 1 base, V lost 7 bases, and 0 bases had no gene match. Germline V gene sequence: CDR1 SGHRS, CDR2 YFSETQ. CDR3 length: 13 amino acids. The CDR3 nucleotides are TGCGCCAGCGGGACAGGGTCCTACAATGAGCAGTTCTTC. Translating gives CASGTGSYNEQFF.

The CDR3 coding sequence is TGTGCCAGCAGCTCGACAGGGAAGGGTAGCACTGAAGCTTTCTTT. Residues: CASSSTGKGSTEAFF. The rearrangement uses TRBV28 and TRBJ1-1; TRBD1 aligns across 7 bases. V was clipped by 6 bases and J by 4 bases; unmatched bases: 11. Germline V gene sequence: CDR1 MDHEN, CDR2 SYDVKM. This CDR3 has 15 residues.

This sequence joins TRBV18 and TRBJ2-5; D might be TRBD1 (5 bases). V dropped 3 bases and J dropped 10 bases, with 12 bases sitting between them. Germline CDR1 KGHSH, CDR2 LQKENI. CDR3 length: 12 amino acids. CDR3: CASSPQEGDQYF. CDR3 bases: TGTGCCAGCTCACCCCAAGAAGGGGACCAGTACTTC. Full variable domain (missing parts from reference TRBV18 and TRBJ2-5): NAGVMQNPRHLVRRRGQEARLRCSPMKGHSHVYWYRQLPEEGLKFMVYLQKENIIDESGMPKERFSAEFPKEGPSILRIQQVVRGDSAAYFCASSPQEGDQYFGPGTRLLVL.

The J gene is TRBJ2-5, the V gene TRBV5-1; 8 bases match TRBD2. The junction had 11 bases not matched to a gene; V was cut back by 0 bases and J by 4 bases. The germline V gene encodes CDR1 SGHRS and CDR2 YFSETQ. The CDR3 covers 17 residues. CDR3 loop: CASSLDSGGRGVETQYF. CDR3 nucleotide sequence: TGCGCCAGCAGCTTGGATTCCGGCGGGCGGGGGGTAGAGACCCAGTACTTC.

The genes are TRBV9 and TRBJ1-4; D is undetermined. Germline loops: CDR1 SGDLS, CDR2 YYNGEE. The length of the CDR3 is 15 residues. The V end lost 2 bases, the J end lost 4 bases, and 12 bases lay between the germline ends. CDR3: CASSVGPTINEKLFF. The CDR3 DNA sequence: TGTGCCAGCAGCGTCGGCCCTACTATTAATGAAAAACTGTTTTTT.

This chain uses TRBV28 with TRBJ2-6, with a weak D call TRBD2 (7 bases). The CDR3 extends over 17 amino acids. With 8 bases removed from V and 4 bases from J, the gap between germline ends came to 21 bases. CDR1 is MDHEN, CDR2 SYDVKM, per germline. In DNA, the CDR3 is TGTGCCAGCGTAGGAACAGGGAGGGTTTTCGGGGCCAACGTCCTGACTTTC. Protein sequence: CASVGTGRVFGANVLTF.

This clone was counted a single time. This rearrangement joins TRBV19 to TRBJ1-4; tentative D call: TRBD1 (6 bases). The V gene's germline CDR1 is LNHDA and CDR2 SQIVND (reference sequence). CDR3 length: 15 residues. The V end was cut by 5 bases, the J end by 2 bases, with 12 bases between. CDR3 protein: CASSSSGVTNEKLFF. The CDR3 nucleotides read TGTGCCAGTAGTTCCTCAGGGGTGACTAATGAAAAACTGTTTTTT.

The count of this clone is one. CDR3 residues: CASSLEGAGGTYEQYF. The CDR3 DNA follows: TGTGCCAGCAGCTTAGAGGGGGCAGGGGGGACGTACGAGCAGTACTTC. The V and J genes are TRBV7-8 and TRBJ2-7, with a weak D call TRBD1 (7 bases). V was trimmed by 1 base and J by 4 bases, leaving 17 bases between them. The germline V gene has CDR1 SGHVS and CDR2 FQNEAQ. This CDR3 contains 16 residues.

V and J are TRBV15 and TRBJ2-1; 11 bases are a match to TRBD1. Germline assignment: CDR1 LNHNV and CDR2 YYDKDF (reference sequence). Trimming took 2 bases from V and 6 from J; bases not matched to a gene: 6. The CDR3 covers 16 residues. The DNA for the CDR3 is TGTGCCACCAGCAGAAAGGCGGGACAGGGGGGCAATGAGCAGTTCTTC. This translates into CATSRKAGQGGNEQFF.

The V and J genes are TRBV30 and TRBJ2-7; D tentatively fits TRBD1 or TRBD2 (5 bases each). The CDR3 is 17 residues long. Germline assignment: CDR1 GTSNPN and CDR2 SVGIG (reference sequence). V dropped 8 bases and J dropped 5 bases, with 31 bases sitting between them. The DNA for the CDR3 is TGTGCCCGGGACGCTATTGGGGTATGGACGGTGGGAGACGAGCAGTACTTC. Its protein product is CARDAIGVWTVGDEQYF.

The chain couples TRBV9 to TRBJ1-4; TRBD1 matches at 8 bases. The CDR3 consists of 17 residues. V lost 4 bases and J lost 0; bases outside the gene matches: 8. Germline values: CDR1 SGDLS, CDR2 YYNGEE. CDR3 loop: CASSRGDRLATNEKLFF. The CDR3 DNA sequence: TGTGCCAGCAGCCGGGGGGACAGGCTTGCAACTAATGAAAAACTGTTTTTT.

The rearrangement links TRBV11-3 to TRBJ2-7; TRBD1 matches at 7 bases. CDR3 size: 15 residues. V was pared by 2 bases and J by 6 bases, with 10 bases of the junction left unmatched. CDR1 is SGHNT, CDR2 YENEEA, per germline. This CDR3 is CASSLTTGVQSEQYF. CDR3 DNA sequence: TGTGCCAGCAGCTTAACTACAGGGGTTCAAAGCGAGCAGTACTTC.

The gene calls are TRBV2 and TRBJ2-3, with 8 nucleotides matching TRBD1. V lost 7 bases to trimming and J lost 4 bases; unmatched junction nucleotides: 13. CDR1 SNHLY and CDR2 FYNNEI come from the germline V gene. This CDR3 comprises 16 residues. The CDR3 is CASKISVTGAPDTQYF. The CDR3 DNA follows: TGTGCCAGCAAGATTTCTGTGACAGGGGCCCCAGATACGCAGTATTTT. Supplemented by reference TRBV2 and TRBJ2-3, the full variable domain reads EPEVTQTPSHQVTQMGQEVILRCVPISNHLYFYWYRQILGQKVEFLVSFYNNEISEKSEIFDDQFSVERPDGSNFTLKIRSTKLEDSAMYFCASKISVTGAPDTQYFGPGTRLTVL.

This clone was observed a handful of times. The chain joins TRBV27 to TRBJ2-7; tentatively, D is TRBD1 (6 bases). Germline V CDR1 and CDR2: MNHEY, SMNVEV (reference sequence). The CDR3 contains 15 residues. The ends were cut back, 0 bases at V and 0 bases at J, with 9 bases in the middle. CDR3 coding DNA: TGTGCCAGCAGTTTATCGCCGGACAGCTCCTACGAGCAGTACTTC. This codes for CASSLSPDSSYEQYF.